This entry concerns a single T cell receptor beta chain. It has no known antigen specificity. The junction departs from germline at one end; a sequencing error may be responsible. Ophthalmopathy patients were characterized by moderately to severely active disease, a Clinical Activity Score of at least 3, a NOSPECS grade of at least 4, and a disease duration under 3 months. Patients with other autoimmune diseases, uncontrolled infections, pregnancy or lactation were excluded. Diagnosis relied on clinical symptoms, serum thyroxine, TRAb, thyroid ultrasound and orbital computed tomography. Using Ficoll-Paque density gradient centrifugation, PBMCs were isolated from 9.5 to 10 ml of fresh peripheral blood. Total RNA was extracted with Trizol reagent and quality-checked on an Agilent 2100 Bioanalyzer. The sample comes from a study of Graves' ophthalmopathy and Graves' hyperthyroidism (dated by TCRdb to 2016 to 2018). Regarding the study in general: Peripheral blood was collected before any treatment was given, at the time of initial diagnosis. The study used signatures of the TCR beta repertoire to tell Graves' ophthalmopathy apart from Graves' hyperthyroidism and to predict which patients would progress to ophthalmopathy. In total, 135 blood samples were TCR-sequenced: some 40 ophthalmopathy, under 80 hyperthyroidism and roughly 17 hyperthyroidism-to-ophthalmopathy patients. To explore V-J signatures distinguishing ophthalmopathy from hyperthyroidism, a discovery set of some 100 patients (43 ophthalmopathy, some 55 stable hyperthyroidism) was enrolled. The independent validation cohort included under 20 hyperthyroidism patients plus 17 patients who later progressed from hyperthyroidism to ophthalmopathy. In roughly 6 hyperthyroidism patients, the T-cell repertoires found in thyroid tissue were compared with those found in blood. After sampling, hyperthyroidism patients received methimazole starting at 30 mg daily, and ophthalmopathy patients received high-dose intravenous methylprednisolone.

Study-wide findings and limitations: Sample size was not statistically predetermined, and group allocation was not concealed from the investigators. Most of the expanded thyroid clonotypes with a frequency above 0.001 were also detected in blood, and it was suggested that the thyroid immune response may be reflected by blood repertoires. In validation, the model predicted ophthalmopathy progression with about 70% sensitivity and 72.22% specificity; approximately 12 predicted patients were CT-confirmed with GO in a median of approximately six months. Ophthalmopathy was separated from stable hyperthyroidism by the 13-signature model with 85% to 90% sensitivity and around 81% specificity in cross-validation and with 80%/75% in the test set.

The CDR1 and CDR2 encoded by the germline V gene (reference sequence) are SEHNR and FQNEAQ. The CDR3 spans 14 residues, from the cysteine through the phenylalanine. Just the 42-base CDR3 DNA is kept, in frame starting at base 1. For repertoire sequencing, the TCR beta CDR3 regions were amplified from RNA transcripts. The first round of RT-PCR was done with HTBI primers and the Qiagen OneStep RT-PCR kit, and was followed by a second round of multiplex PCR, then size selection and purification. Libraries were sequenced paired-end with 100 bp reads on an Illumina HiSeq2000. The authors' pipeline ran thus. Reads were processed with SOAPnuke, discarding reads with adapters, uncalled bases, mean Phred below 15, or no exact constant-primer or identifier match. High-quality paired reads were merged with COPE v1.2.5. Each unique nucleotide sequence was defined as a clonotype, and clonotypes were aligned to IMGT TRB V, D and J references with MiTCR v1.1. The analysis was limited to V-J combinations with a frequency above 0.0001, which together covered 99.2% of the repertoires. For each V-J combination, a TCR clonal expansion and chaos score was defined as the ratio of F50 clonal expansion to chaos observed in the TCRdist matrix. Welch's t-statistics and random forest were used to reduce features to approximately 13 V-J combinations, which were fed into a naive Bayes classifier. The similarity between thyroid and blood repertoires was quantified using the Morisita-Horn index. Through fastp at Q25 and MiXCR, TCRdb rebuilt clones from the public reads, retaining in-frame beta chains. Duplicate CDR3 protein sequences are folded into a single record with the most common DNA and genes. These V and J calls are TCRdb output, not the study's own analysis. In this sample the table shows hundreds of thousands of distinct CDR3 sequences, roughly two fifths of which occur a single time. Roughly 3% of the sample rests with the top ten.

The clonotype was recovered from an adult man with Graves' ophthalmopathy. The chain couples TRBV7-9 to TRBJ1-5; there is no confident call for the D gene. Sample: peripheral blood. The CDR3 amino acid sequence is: CASSREKRNQPQHF. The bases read TGCGCCAGCAGCCGCGAAAAACGGAATCAGCCCCAGCATTTT.